The 23 T cell receptor beta chains listed next were all sequenced from one sample in a study of T-cell memory formation after mild COVID-19. From the 5' RACE reads, TCRdb called clonotypes with MiXCR, one entry per CDR3 protein. This table holds just over 350,000 distinct CDR3 sequences, 14% found once. Sequencing was done on a sample of PBMCs or a T cell subset sorted from them (not recorded which). These receptors came from a man between 18 and 29 years old who had mild COVID-19 (a few samples of this study predate the infection). Cell type and time point are not known.

CDR3 loop: CSARNRHSYEQYF. DNA of the CDR3: TGCAGTGCTAGAAATAGGCACTCCTACGAGCAGTACTTC. The V and J genes are TRBV20-1 and TRBJ2-7; no definite D call. Germline-derived CDR1 and CDR2 are DFQATT and SNEGSKA (reference sequence). There are 13 residues in the CDR3. V shed 2 bases and J shed 0 bases, with 8 bases lying between them.

This clonotype has a count of ten or more. The chain recombines TRBV25-1 with TRBJ1-6; a weak D match, TRBD1 (6 bases). This CDR3 is 15 amino acids long. V was clipped by 5 bases and J by 5 bases, with 13 bases between them. The germline CDR1 and CDR2 sequences are MGHDK and SYGVNS. In DNA form, the CDR3 reads TGTGCCAGCAGTCTCCGGACAGATAATAATTCACCCCTCCACTTT. Translating it yields CASSLRTDNNSPLHF.

In its sample, this clonotype was seen a few times. The genes are TRBV20-1 and TRBJ2-7, with TRBD2 matching 7 bases. Germline assignment: CDR1 DFQATT and CDR2 SNEGSKA (reference sequence). V shed 0 bases, J shed 2 bases, and the junction held 7 bases outside the gene matches. CDR3 size: 15 residues. The CDR3 sequence: CSARDVSGAPYEQYF. The CDR3 coding sequence is TGCAGTGCTAGAGATGTGAGCGGGGCCCCCTACGAGCAGTACTTC.

This clonotype has just a few counts. The chain uses TRBV15 and TRBJ2-1; 12 nucleotides line up with TRBD2. V lost 1 base and J lost 9; bases outside the gene matches: 4. Germline-derived CDR1 and CDR2 are LNHNV and YYDKDF (reference sequence). This CDR3 spans 15 amino acids. DNA of the CDR3: TGTGCCACCAGCAGAGCTAGCGGGGGGGCGGTTGAGCAGTTCTTC. Amino acids: CATSRASGGAVEQFF.

The V gene is TRBV12-3 or TRBV12-4, the J gene TRBJ1-6, with D hard to call. The CDR3 has 14 residues. Trimming removed 4 bases from V and 8 bases from J, with 12 bases in between. The CDR3 spells CASSSGIPDSPLHF. The CDR3 DNA is TGTGCCAGCAGTTCGGGGATCCCAGATTCACCCCTCCACTTT.

This clonotype was seen many times. The chain carries TRBV5-1 and TRBJ1-3, with D perhaps matching TRBD1 (6 bases). CDR1 is SGHRS and CDR2 is YFSETQ in the germline V gene. V gave up 0 bases and J gave up 1 base, with 8 bases separating them. The CDR3 is made up of 15 amino acids. The CDR3 region has the DNA TGCGCCAGCAGCTTGGGACAGGAGTCTGGAAACACCATATATTTT. It encodes CASSLGQESGNTIYF.

The chain uses TRBV4-1 and TRBJ1-2; D call uncertain. Trimming cost V 0 bases and J 9 bases, with 8 bases left between them. Germline CDR1 reads MGHRA; CDR2 reads YSYEKL. The CDR3 length is 12 residues. This CDR3 is CASSQDGRSYTF. CDR3 DNA: TGCGCCAGCAGCCAAGATGGCAGGAGCTACACCTTC.

This clonotype was found a few times. The rearrangement links TRBV7-3 to TRBJ2-1; 10 positions match TRBD2. The germline CDR1 and CDR2 sequences are SGHTA and FQGTGA. The junction had 6 bases not matched to a gene; V was cut back by 5 bases and J by 5 bases. This CDR3 is built from 15 residues. The CDR3 bases are TGTGCCAGCAGCCCCGGGCTAGCGGGGGACAATGAGCAGTTCTTC. Residues: CASSPGLAGDNEQFF.

In this sample, this clonotype turned up a few times. V usage is TRBV3-1 and J usage is TRBJ2-7; D ambiguous. The CDR3 runs 13 residues. Germline V gives CDR1 LGHDT, CDR2 YNNKEL (reference sequence). V shed 0 bases and J shed 7 bases, with 10 bases lying between them. DNA for the CDR3: TGTGCCAGCAGCCAAGACCTGGGTTCGGAGCAGTACTTC. As protein: CASSQDLGSEQYF.

V is TRBV11-2 and J is TRBJ1-2; D uncertain. CDR3 length: 12 residues. The V gene lost 0 bases and the J gene lost 7 bases, with 6 bases spanning the gap. Germline CDR1 reads SGHAT; CDR2 reads FQNNGV. The CDR3 loop reads CASSLDRSGYTF. CDR3 bases: TGTGCCAGCAGCTTAGATAGGAGTGGCTACACCTTC.

The chain is built from TRBV4-3 and TRBJ2-1, with 9 bases fitting TRBD2. Germline assignment: CDR1 LGHNA and CDR2 YSLEER. This CDR3 comprises 17 residues. V gave up 0 bases and J gave up 4 bases; unmatched junction bases: 7. The CDR3 nucleotides are TGCGCCAGCAGCCAAGATCGCGGGGGGGCCTTTTACAATGAGCAGTTCTTC. Translated: CASSQDRGGAFYNEQFF.

This clonotype showed up many times. CDR3 nucleotides: TGTGCCAGCAGCGCTCCTCAGACAGGGGATGAAAAACTGTTTTTT. This codes for CASSAPQTGDEKLFF. The chain is built from TRBV5-6 and TRBJ1-4, with TRBD1 matching 8 bases. Unmatched junction bases numbered 8, after V lost 4 bases and J lost 6 bases. The germline CDR1 and CDR2 sequences are SGHDT and YYEEEE. The CDR3 loop spans 15 amino acids.

This clonotype was seen more than once but under ten times. The chain links TRBV4-1 to TRBJ1-6; no definite D call. CDR3 size: 14 residues. Per germline, CDR1 MGHRA and CDR2 YSYEKL. V lost 0 bases and J lost 7, with 7 bases in between. The CDR3 nucleotides read TGCGCCAGCAGCCAAGATGAGGCCAATTCACCCCTCCACTTT. The encoded protein is CASSQDEANSPLHF.

This clonotype was seen a few times. The gene calls are TRBV5-1 and TRBJ1-1; D remains ambiguous. Germline CDR1 is SGHRS and CDR2 is YFSETQ. CDR3 length equals 14 residues. V lost 6 bases and J lost 1, with 13 bases in between. The CDR3 is CASKLGSSNTEAFF. In DNA, the CDR3 is TGCGCCAGCAAGCTAGGCAGTTCGAACACTGAAGCTTTCTTT.

In its sample, this clonotype was seen a few times. V gene TRBV7-8 combines with J gene TRBJ1-4, with D unclear. Trimming shortened V by 2 bases and J by 5 bases, and 6 bases separated the two germline ends. CDR1 SGHVS and CDR2 FQNEAQ come from the germline V gene. The CDR3 contains 13 residues. The CDR3 DNA reads TGTGCCAGCAGCTTACGGGGAAATGAAAAACTGTTTTTT. As protein: CASSLRGNEKLFF. Full variable domain (outside the CDR3, taken from reference TRBV7-8 and TRBJ1-4): GAGVSQSPRYKVAKRGQDVALRCDPISGHVSLFWYQQALGQGPEFLTYFQNEAQLDKSGLPSDRFFAERPEGSVSTLKIQRTQQEDSAVYLCASSLRGNEKLFFGSGTQLSVL.

The rearrangement uses TRBV7-9 and TRBJ2-3; TRBD2 is a possible D gene (6 bases). The CDR3 loop spans 16 amino acids. Between the trimmed V and J ends, which lost 2 bases and 0 bases, there was a span of 12 bases. The V gene's germline CDR1 is SEHNR and CDR2 FQNEAQ (reference sequence). The CDR3 DNA sequence: TGTGCCAGCAGCTTAACTGGCCGGGGGAGCACAGATACGCAGTATTTT. This translates into CASSLTGRGSTDTQYF. Together with reference TRBV7-9 and TRBJ2-3, the CDR3 gives the full variable domain: DTGVSQNPRHKITKRGQNVTFRCDPISEHNRLYWYRQTLGQGPEFLTYFQNEAQLEKSRLLSDRFSAERPKGSFSTLEIQRTEQGDSAMYLCASSLTGRGSTDTQYFGPGTRLTVL.

This clonotype has more than one count but fewer than ten. The chain uses TRBV10-3 and TRBJ2-3; D is ambiguous. Germline values: CDR1 ENHRY, CDR2 SYGVKD. Trimming shortened V by 6 bases and J by 2 bases, and 9 bases separated the two germline ends. The CDR3 spans 13 residues. The CDR3 sequence: CAISPEDTDTQYF. CDR3 DNA sequence: TGTGCCATCAGCCCAGAAGACACAGATACGCAGTATTTT.

This rearrangement joins TRBV9 to TRBJ2-1, with 8 bases aligning to TRBD2. Germline-derived CDR1 and CDR2 are SGDLS and YYNGEE. Trimming cost V 3 bases and J 5 bases; bases outside gene matches: 7. The CDR3 spans 15 residues. CDR3 sequence (DNA): TGTGCCAGCAGCGAGGCGGGACTAGATAACAATGAGCAGTTCTTC. It is translated as CASSEAGLDNNEQFF.

The rearrangement uses TRBV6-5 and TRBJ2-5; 7 bases align to TRBD1. The V gene's germline CDR1 is MNHEY and CDR2 SVGAGI. Trimming at V came to 2 bases and at J to 8 bases, leaving 5 bases not matched to a gene. The CDR3 totals 13 residues. DNA for the CDR3: TGTGCCAGCAGTTACCGACAGGGAAGTACCCAGTACTTC. Translated, it gives CASSYRQGSTQYF.

This clonotype came up a few times. This CDR3 is CASKFGQGNEQYF. CDR3 nucleotides: TGTGCCAGCAAATTTGGACAGGGCAACGAGCAGTACTTC. This chain connects TRBV3-1 to TRBJ2-7; 8 bases fit TRBD1. This CDR3 region has 13 residues. With V trimmed by 7 bases and J by 5 bases, 7 bases remained unmatched. Germline CDR1 is LGHDT and CDR2 is YNNKEL (reference sequence).

A few counts support this clonotype. The germline gene is not matched at one end of the junction; a read error may be the cause. V usage is TRBV6-6 and J usage is TRBJ1-3, with 7 bases lining up with TRBD1. This CDR3 comprises 12 residues. Germline CDR1 reads MNHNY; CDR2 reads SVGAGI (reference sequence). DNA for the CDR3: TGTGCCAGCAGTTCAGAGGACAGGCCGACCAGGTTT. Its protein product is CASSSEDRPTRF.

The sample holds a few counts of this clonotype. The rearrangement uses TRBV18 and TRBJ2-5, with 7 bases identical to TRBD2. Unmatched junction bases numbered 9, after V lost 6 bases and J lost 5 bases. There are 14 residues in the CDR3. Germline values: CDR1 KGHSH, CDR2 LQKENI. The CDR3 is CASSPTGLEETQYF. CDR3 DNA sequence: TGTGCCAGCTCCCCTACCGGACTAGAGGAGACCCAGTACTTC. The full variable domain, with the rest looked up from reference TRBV18 and TRBJ2-5, is NAGVMQNPRHLVRRRGQEARLRCSPMKGHSHVYWYRQLPEEGLKFMVYLQKENIIDESGMPKERFSAEFPKEGPSILRIQQVVRGDSAAYFCASSPTGLEETQYFGPGTRLLVL.

The chain uses TRBV5-1 and TRBJ2-2; 11 nucleotides agree with TRBD1. The CDR3 covers 14 residues. Germline lookup yields CDR1 SGHRS and CDR2 YFSETQ. The V segment lost 4 bases and the J segment 8 bases; nucleotides outside the gene matches: 4. CDR3 coding DNA: TGCGCCAGCAGCAAGGACAGGGGGCGTGGGGAGCTGTTTTTT. It encodes CASSKDRGRGELFF.